Sequencing of this T cell receptor (beta chain) was carried out in a study of blood T cell repertoires in COVID-19 (dated by TCRdb to 2018 to 2021). With regard to the full study: Samples covering the acute and convalescent phases of COVID-19 were provided by collaborators in the United States, Italy and Spain. Samples were obtained from the ongoing ImmuneRACE study (first 160 participants) and from 1,254 subjects provided by 6 global collaborators. HLA class I and class II types, where available, came from metadata supplied by the sample provider rather than from assay-based typing. Nearly every sample came with metadata listing a de-identified subject ID, COVID-19 status, age in years and sex. Subjects who had been exposed to COVID-19, were actively infected with it, or had recovered from it provided the deeply sampled blood TCRbeta repertoires that made up the dataset. The prospective study material was composed of cDNA or gDNA derived from T cells, B-cell-depleted T cells, or PBMCs. The repertoires were made available in a free public database intended to serve as a resource for research on the immune response to SARS-CoV-2.

This clone is a singleton in its sample. This clone's antigen is unknown. The sample holds no much larger clone one base away, and base qualities are not on file. What the authors observed across the whole study: The amount of clinical and demographic metadata varied by source and participant and was provided uncurated.

The immunoSEQ Assay, a bias-controlled multiplex PCR, was used to amplify TCRbeta CDR3 regions from genomic DNA. The published analysis was carried out like this. The number of nucleated cells in each sample was estimated from the amplification of reference gene primers within the assay. Sequence reads were collapsed and filtered to measure the absolute abundance of every unique TCRbeta CDR3 rearrangement. Productive Simpson clonality was computed per sample as the square root of Simpson's diversity index over productive rearrangements. TCRdb stores this immuneACCESS table with in-frame sequences only. Part of the clones is absent; in the studies checked, under half of the shortfall reflects unresolved V genes, and no reason is known for the rest. Clone size and the V and J calls come from that table; the DNA yielded D and trimming. Across this sample there are more than 100,000 clones, with 80% to 90% seen only once. Less than 4% of the sample is in the top ten clones.

The germline V and J ends show losses of 1 base and 2 bases respectively, and no gene match explains 10 bases of the junction. Looking up the germline V gene (reference sequence) yields CDR1 MNHEY and CDR2 SMNVEV. From its cysteine to its phenylalanine, the CDR3 spans 18 amino acids. Left in the record is the CDR3 DNA by itself, 54 bases read in frame from the first base. Collaborating institutions collected whole blood in K2EDTA tubes following their own protocols. For TCRbeta analysis, collaborators shipped samples in one of three forms: frozen whole blood, isolated PBMCs, or DNA extracted from either of those sample types.

Sequences were obtained from peripheral blood. The source of this sequence is a human donor in a cohort sampled during active COVID-19. Recombination joined TRBV27 with TRBJ1-5, and 8 junctional nucleotides match TRBD1. The CDR3 protein sequence reads: CASSLFWQGAGGNQPQHF. The DNA sequence reads TGTGCCAGCAGTTTATTTTGGCAGGGGGCGGGTGGCAATCAGCCCCAGCATTTT.